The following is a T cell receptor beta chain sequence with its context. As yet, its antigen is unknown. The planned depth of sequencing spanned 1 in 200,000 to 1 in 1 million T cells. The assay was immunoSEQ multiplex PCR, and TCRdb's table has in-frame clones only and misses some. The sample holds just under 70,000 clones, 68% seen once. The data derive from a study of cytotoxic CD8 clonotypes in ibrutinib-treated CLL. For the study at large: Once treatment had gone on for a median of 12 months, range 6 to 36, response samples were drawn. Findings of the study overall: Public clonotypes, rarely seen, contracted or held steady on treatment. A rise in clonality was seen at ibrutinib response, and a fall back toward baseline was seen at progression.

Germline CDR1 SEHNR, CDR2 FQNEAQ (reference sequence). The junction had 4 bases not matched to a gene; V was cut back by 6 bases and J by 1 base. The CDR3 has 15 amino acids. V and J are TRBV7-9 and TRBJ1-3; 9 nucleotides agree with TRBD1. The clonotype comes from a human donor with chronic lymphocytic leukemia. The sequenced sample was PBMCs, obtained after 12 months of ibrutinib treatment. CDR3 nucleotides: TGTGCCAGCAGTCCGACAGGGGGATCTGGAAACACCATATATTTT. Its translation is CASSPTGGSGNTIYF.